One and the same sample provided the 21 T cell receptor beta chains below, sequenced in a study of blood T cell repertoires in COVID-19 (dated by TCRdb to the early 2020s). The library came from the immunoSEQ multiplex PCR assay. TCRdb provides this immuneACCESS table in a form limited to in-frame rearrangements. Some clones are lacking; in checked studies, under half of them reflect an unresolved V gene, and why the rest are absent is not known. The table for this sample lists over 300,000 clones; approximately 90% of them were counted only once. About 9.9% of the sample rests with the top ten. The sample consisted of PBMCs or T cells enriched from blood (not recorded which). The receptors shown here come from a woman aged 40 to 50 who had recovered from COVID-19.

V and J are TRBV27 and TRBJ1-5; D unresolved. The V and J ends lost 2 bases and 4 bases respectively, with 3 bases between them. Germline-derived CDR1 and CDR2 are MNHEY and SMNVEV (reference sequence). This CDR3 contains 12 residues. CDR3 amino acids: CASSLPNQPQHF. CDR3 coding DNA: TGTGCCAGCAGTTTACCAAATCAGCCCCAGCATTTT.

The V gene is TRBV5-1, the J gene TRBJ2-1; 7 bases agree with TRBD2. Trimming cost V 0 bases and J 5 bases; bases outside gene matches: 2. The germline V gene has CDR1 SGHRS and CDR2 YFSETQ. The CDR3 has 14 amino acids. The CDR3 spells CASSLAGRDNEQFF. CDR3 bases: TGCGCCAGCAGCTTGGCAGGGAGGGACAATGAGCAGTTCTTC.

The chain couples TRBV10-3 to TRBJ2-2; no reliable D call. V was pared by 10 bases and J by 0 bases, with 9 bases between. Germline loops: CDR1 ENHRY, CDR2 SYGVKD. This CDR3 contains 13 residues. The CDR3 reads CATAGPNTGELFF. The CDR3 bases are TGTGCCACTGCTGGGCCGAACACCGGGGAGCTGTTTTTT.

The chain combines TRBV5-8 with TRBJ1-6; TRBD1 is a possible D gene (5 bases). There are 17 residues in the CDR3. Germline CDR1 is SGHTS and CDR2 is YDEGEE. V gave up 4 bases and J gave up 5 bases, with 19 bases separating them. The CDR3 DNA follows: TGTGCCAGCAGCGGGGGGAGTAGAGGGGCGGATAATTCACCCCTCCACTTT. Amino acid sequence: CASSGGSRGADNSPLHF.

The chain has TRBV18 and TRBJ1-2; D is unclear. V lost 3 bases and J 6 bases, leaving 14 bases between the germline ends. The CDR3 is made up of 14 amino acids. Germline V gene lookup returns CDR1 KGHSH and CDR2 LQKENI. The CDR3 is CASSPTSFGHGYTF. DNA of the CDR3: TGTGCCAGCTCACCGACATCTTTCGGTCATGGCTACACCTTC.

The chain carries TRBV7-3 and TRBJ2-1; 16 bases line up with TRBD2. CDR1 is SGHTA, CDR2 FQGTGA, per germline. The CDR3 sequence is 17 residues long. V shed 5 bases, J shed 8 bases, and the junction held 9 bases outside the gene matches. CDR3: CASSPGTSGRAVDEQFF. The DNA of the CDR3 is TGTGCCAGCAGCCCCGGGACTAGCGGGAGGGCCGTGGATGAGCAGTTCTTC.

This clone was detected only once. CDR3 nucleotide sequence: TGTGCCAGCAGCCAAGATCCCGGGACTAGAGAGACCCAGTACTTC. Its protein is CASSQDPGTRETQYF. This chain uses TRBV3-1 (or the pseudogene TRBV3-2) with TRBJ2-5; TRBD2 aligns across 8 bases. Germline assignment: CDR1 LGHDT and CDR2 YNNKEL (reference sequence). The CDR3 extends over 15 amino acids. The trim removed 0 bases at V and 4 bases at J, leaving 4 bases unmatched.

This chain uses TRBV3-1 (or the pseudogene TRBV3-2) with TRBJ1-5; a possible D gene is TRBD1 (6 bases). CDR3 length equals 22 residues. CDR1 is LGHDT and CDR2 is YNNKEL in the germline V gene (reference sequence). The V and J ends lost 2 bases and 3 bases respectively, with 32 bases between them. The CDR3 DNA reads as TGTGCCAGCAGCCAAAATAAAGCGGGGCTCGTTTCGGGGGGGCATAACAATCAGCCCCAGCATTTT. Translation gives CASSQNKAGLVSGGHNNQPQHF.

V is TRBV7-2 and J is TRBJ1-3; TRBD1 agrees at 8 bases. V lost 5 bases and J lost 0; bases outside the gene matches: 9. CDR1 SGHTA and CDR2 FQGNSA come from the germline V gene. The CDR3 has 17 amino acids. CDR3 DNA sequence: TGTGCCAGCAGCCCCGAGACAGGGGCTAGCTCTGGAAACACCATATATTTT. Protein: CASSPETGASSGNTIYF.

The gene calls are TRBV6-5 and TRBJ1-2; no definite D call. Trimming shortened V by 4 bases and J by 7 bases, and 7 bases separated the two germline ends. Germline V gene data show CDR1 as MNHEY and CDR2 as SVGAGI. CDR3 length: 11 amino acids. The CDR3 DNA reads TGTGCCAGCAGTTCGGGGTCTGGCTACACCTTC. Its translation: CASSSGSGYTF.

A single count supports this clone. The CDR3, as DNA: TGCAGCGTTGAAGATCCGCGGGCCCAAGAGACCCAGTACTTC. Protein product: CSVEDPRAQETQYF. The chain carries TRBV29-1 and TRBJ2-5, with D possibly matching TRBD2 (5 bases). The CDR3 extends over 14 amino acids. V lost 0 bases to trimming and J lost 1 base, with 9 bases between them. Per germline, CDR1 SQVTM and CDR2 ANQGSEA.

V and J are TRBV12-3 or TRBV12-4 and TRBJ2-7; D may be TRBD2 (5 bases). This CDR3 contains 13 residues. Trimming cost V 3 bases and J 2 bases, with 8 bases left between them. The CDR3 loop is CASSFGLTYEQYF. The DNA of the CDR3 is TGTGCCAGCAGTTTCGGACTTACCTACGAGCAGTACTTC.

The chain joins TRBV7-2 to TRBJ2-7, with TRBD1 matching over 7 bases. CDR1 is SGHTA and CDR2 is FQGNSA in the germline V gene. This CDR3 spans 13 amino acids. Losses at the gene ends were 2 bases for V and 5 bases for J; bases not matched to a gene: 3. The CDR3 DNA reads as TGTGCCAGCAGCTTACGCACAGGGGACGAGCAGTACTTC. Its protein is CASSLRTGDEQYF.

In nucleotides, the CDR3 is TGTGCCAGCAGCCTCAGGGATTATGGCTACACCTTC. It is translated as CASSLRDYGYTF. The rearrangement uses TRBV7-8 and TRBJ1-2; maybe TRBD1 (5 bases). The germline CDR1 and CDR2 sequences are SGHVS and FQNEAQ. The V end lost 5 bases, the J end lost 5 bases, and 9 bases lay between the germline ends. The CDR3 length is 12 residues. The whole variable domain, filled in from reference TRBV7-8 and TRBJ1-2, reads GAGVSQSPRYKVAKRGQDVALRCDPISGHVSLFWYQQALGQGPEFLTYFQNEAQLDKSGLPSDRFFAERPEGSVSTLKIQRTQQEDSAVYLCASSLRDYGYTFGSGTRLTVV.

This sequence joins TRBV6-5 and TRBJ2-1, with 8 nucleotides matching TRBD1. CDR3 length equals 13 residues. V was clipped by 11 bases and J by 7 bases; unmatched bases: 10. The V gene's germline CDR1 is MNHEY and CDR2 SVGAGI. The CDR3 DNA reads TGTGCCGCGGGGCAGGGGGCGCCGAATGAGCAGTTCTTC. Amino acids: CAAGQGAPNEQFF.

The chain carries TRBV15 and TRBJ2-1; D is unresolved. The V end lost 0 bases, the J end lost 4 bases, and 10 bases lay between the germline ends. The CDR3 contains 15 residues. Germline V lookup: CDR1 LNHNV, CDR2 YYDKDF (reference sequence). CDR3 bases: TGTGCCACCAGCAGAGAACGAGGCAGTTACAATGAGCAGTTCTTC. Protein product: CATSRERGSYNEQFF.

V usage is TRBV29-1 and J usage is TRBJ1-1; D is uncertain. CDR1 and CDR2 from the germline V gene are SQVTM and ANQGSEA. This CDR3 contains 15 residues. With 4 bases removed from V and 1 base from J, the gap between germline ends came to 16 bases. This chain's CDR3 is CSVALDQDGNTEAFF. As DNA, the CDR3 is TGCAGCGTTGCCCTGGATCAGGATGGGAACACTGAAGCTTTCTTT.

This sequence joins TRBV13 and TRBJ2-7, with a tentative D call TRBD2 (6 bases). Germline V gene lookup returns CDR1 PRHDT and CDR2 FYEKMQ (reference sequence). V lost 5 bases to trimming and J lost 7 bases, with 18 bases between them. The CDR3 totals 14 residues. CDR3 nucleotide sequence: TGTGCCAGCAGCCCGGATCAATCGGCGGGGGAGCAGTACTTC. Its protein is CASSPDQSAGEQYF.

The rearrangement links TRBV28 to TRBJ1-2, with TRBD1 as a possible D gene (6 bases). This CDR3 comprises 14 residues. Per the germline V gene, CDR1 is MDHEN and CDR2 is SYDVKM. V was shortened by 7 bases and J by 6 bases, with 18 bases between the two germline ends. The CDR3 loop is CASTKRTVPDGYTF. CDR3 nucleotide sequence: TGTGCCAGCACAAAAAGGACAGTACCCGATGGCTACACCTTC.

CDR3 in DNA: TGTGCCAGCAGCTTAGGGCCTAGCGGGAGGGCCAAGGAGGGAGAGACCCAGTACTTC. Translated, it gives CASSLGPSGRAKEGETQYF. The chain carries TRBV7-3 and TRBJ2-5; 12 bases match TRBD2. CDR3 length: 19 residues. Trimming took 2 bases from V and 4 from J; bases not matched to a gene: 14. Germline V gives CDR1 SGHTA, CDR2 FQGTGA.

This chain joins TRBV28 and TRBJ1-4; TRBD1 matches 8 bases. The germline gives CDR1 MDHEN, CDR2 SYDVKM. This CDR3 has 15 residues. The V and J ends lost 4 bases and 8 bases, in that order; junction bases with no gene match: 9. The CDR3 DNA follows: TGTGCCAGCAGTTCGCGGACAGGGATGGGCGAAAAACTGTTTTTT. As protein: CASSSRTGMGEKLFF.